This entry lists 8 T cell receptor beta chains sequenced from one sample in a study of T-cell memory formation after mild COVID-19. Each CDR3 protein gets one entry after TCRdb re-called the 5' RACE reads with MiXCR. The table lists about 140,000 distinct CDR3 sequences, 13% to 15% of them singletons. Sequencing was done on a sample of PBMCs or a T cell subset sorted from them (not recorded which). These receptors were taken from an adult woman who had mild COVID-19 (a few samples of this study predate the infection). Cell type and time point are not known.

The rearrangement links TRBV29-1 to TRBJ1-2; D is ambiguous. There are 12 residues in the CDR3. Trimming took off 0 bases at V and 3 bases at J, with 5 bases between the two ends. Germline assignment: CDR1 SQVTM and CDR2 ANQGSEA. For the CDR3, the DNA is TGCAGCGTTGAAGATGCAGACTATGGCTACACCTTC. This codes for CSVEDADYGYTF.

The CDR3 here is CASTPPGQGRNEQFF. CDR3 nucleotide sequence: TGTGCCAGCACCCCACCGGGACAGGGCCGCAATGAGCAGTTCTTC. This chain links TRBV25-1 with TRBJ2-1; 9 bases are a match to TRBD1. The junction had 10 bases not matched to a gene; V was cut back by 7 bases and J by 6 bases. CDR1 and CDR2 (germline): MGHDK, SYGVNS. The CDR3 totals 15 residues. Together with reference TRBV25-1 and TRBJ2-1, the CDR3 gives the full variable domain: EADIYQTPRYLVIGTGKKITLECSQTMGHDKMYWYQQDPGMELHLIHYSYGVNSTEKGDLSSESTVSRIRTEHFPLTLESARPSHTSQYLCASTPPGQGRNEQFFGPGTRLTVL.

The rearrangement uses TRBV6-5 and TRBJ2-1; 8 bases are a match to TRBD1. The CDR3 extends over 14 amino acids. V trimming: 7 bases; J trimming: 7 bases; junction bases outside the gene matches: 9. CDR1 is MNHEY and CDR2 is SVGAGI in the germline V gene. Written as DNA, the CDR3 is TGTGCCAGCACCCTTGGGCAGGGGGCGAATGAGCAGTTCTTC. This codes for CASTLGQGANEQFF.

The V and J genes are TRBV4-2 and TRBJ1-4; D unresolved. The CDR3 is 18 amino acids. Trimming left V 0 bases short and J 8 bases short, with 22 bases between. Germline V gene data show CDR1 as LGHNA and CDR2 as YNFKEQ. The CDR3 spells CASSQDPRTGPLFEKLFF. The CDR3 DNA sequence: TGTGCCAGCAGCCAAGACCCCAGGACGGGCCCGTTGTTCGAAAAACTGTTTTTT.

This clonotype showed up just a few times. The CDR3: CASTHWELNTEAFF. The CDR3, as DNA: TGTGCCAGCACTCATTGGGAATTGAACACTGAAGCTTTCTTT. This chain connects TRBV6-6 to TRBJ1-1, with D hard to call. V was cut by 7 bases and J by 0 bases, with 12 bases left in between. Germline lookup yields CDR1 MNHNY and CDR2 SVGAGI (reference sequence). The CDR3 contains 14 residues.

This clonotype has just a few counts. Here the CDR3 DNA reads TGCGCCAGCAGCCGTATTCCGGGCCTAGAGTACCAAGAGACCCAGTACTTC. It yields the protein CASSRIPGLEYQETQYF. The genes are TRBV5-1 and TRBJ2-5; the D is unclear. V was pared by 4 bases and J by 0 bases, with 19 bases between. This CDR3 spans 17 amino acids. CDR1 is SGHRS, CDR2 YFSETQ, per germline.

This clonotype was counted between two and nine times. The chain carries TRBV20-1 and TRBJ2-7, with TRBD1 matching over 9 bases. The CDR3 is 14 residues long. The junction had 6 bases not matched to a gene; V was cut back by 4 bases and J by 2 bases. Germline CDR1 DFQATT, CDR2 SNEGSKA (reference sequence). DNA for the CDR3: TGCAGTGCTAATCCCACAGGGGGCCCCTACGAGCAGTACTTC. This codes for CSANPTGGPYEQYF.

This clonotype was seen a few times. The chain is built from TRBV6-5 and TRBJ2-7; 8 bases agree with TRBD2. Germline V lookup: CDR1 MNHEY, CDR2 SVGAGI. CDR3 length equals 15 residues. Losses at the gene ends were 7 bases for V and 2 bases for J; bases not matched to a gene: 10. The CDR3 nucleotides read TGTGCCAGCACCTACGGGAGGGGAGGAGCCTACGAGCAGTACTTC. Amino acid sequence: CASTYGRGGAYEQYF.